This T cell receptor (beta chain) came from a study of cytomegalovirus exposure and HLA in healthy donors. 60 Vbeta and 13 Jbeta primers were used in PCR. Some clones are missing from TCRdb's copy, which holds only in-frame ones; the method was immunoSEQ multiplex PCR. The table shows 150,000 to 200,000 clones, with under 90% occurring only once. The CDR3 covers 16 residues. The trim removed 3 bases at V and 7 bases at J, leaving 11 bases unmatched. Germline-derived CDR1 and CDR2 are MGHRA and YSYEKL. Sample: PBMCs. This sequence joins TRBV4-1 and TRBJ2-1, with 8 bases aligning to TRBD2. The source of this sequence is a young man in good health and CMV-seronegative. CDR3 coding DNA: TGCGCCAGCAGCCAGGACCTTAGCGGGATAGCGAATGAGCAGTTCTTC. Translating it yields CASSQDLSGIANEQFF.